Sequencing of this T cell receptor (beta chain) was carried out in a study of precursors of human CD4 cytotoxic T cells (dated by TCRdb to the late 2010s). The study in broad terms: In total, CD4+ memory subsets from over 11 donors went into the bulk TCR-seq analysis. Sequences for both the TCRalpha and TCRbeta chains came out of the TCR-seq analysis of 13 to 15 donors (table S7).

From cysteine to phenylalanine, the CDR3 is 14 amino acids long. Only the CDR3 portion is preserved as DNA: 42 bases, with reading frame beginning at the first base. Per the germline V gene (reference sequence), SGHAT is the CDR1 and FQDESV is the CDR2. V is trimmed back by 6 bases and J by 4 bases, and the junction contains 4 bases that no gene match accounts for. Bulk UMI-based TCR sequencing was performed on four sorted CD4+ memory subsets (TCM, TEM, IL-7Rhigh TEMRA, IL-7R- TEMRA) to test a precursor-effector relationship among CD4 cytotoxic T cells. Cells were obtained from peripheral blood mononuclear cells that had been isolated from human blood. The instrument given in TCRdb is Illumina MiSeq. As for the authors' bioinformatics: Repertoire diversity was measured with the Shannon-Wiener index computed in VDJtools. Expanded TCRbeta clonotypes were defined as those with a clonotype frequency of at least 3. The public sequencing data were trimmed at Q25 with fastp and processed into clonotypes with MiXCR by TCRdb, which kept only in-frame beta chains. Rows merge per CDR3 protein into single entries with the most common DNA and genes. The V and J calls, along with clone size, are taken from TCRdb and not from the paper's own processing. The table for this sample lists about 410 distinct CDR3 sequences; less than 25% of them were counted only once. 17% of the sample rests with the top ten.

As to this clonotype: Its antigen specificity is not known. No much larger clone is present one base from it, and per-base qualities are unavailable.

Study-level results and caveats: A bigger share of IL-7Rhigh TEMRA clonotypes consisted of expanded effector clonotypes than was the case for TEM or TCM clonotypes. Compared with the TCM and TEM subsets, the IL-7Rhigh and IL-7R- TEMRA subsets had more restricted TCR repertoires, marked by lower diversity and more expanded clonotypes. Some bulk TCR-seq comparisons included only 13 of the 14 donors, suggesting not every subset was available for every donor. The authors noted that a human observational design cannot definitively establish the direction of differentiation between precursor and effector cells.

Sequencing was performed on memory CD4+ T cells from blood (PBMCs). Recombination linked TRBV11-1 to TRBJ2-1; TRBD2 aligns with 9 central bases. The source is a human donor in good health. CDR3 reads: CASSQTSGYNEQFF. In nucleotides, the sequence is TGTGCCAGCAGTCAGACTAGCGGTTACAATGAGCAGTTCTTC.